The 27 T cell receptor beta chains below all came from one sample that was sequenced in a study of response to subunit inactivated influenza vaccine. A single record per CDR3 protein comes from TCRdb applying MiXCR to the RT-PCR reads. This sample has fewer than 800,000 distinct CDR3 sequences; less than 20% occur once, and the top ten carry 11%. The sample consisted of PBMCs from blood, taken roughly 12 days after vaccination. These receptors were taken from a man over 45 who received an inactivated influenza vaccine.

This clonotype was detected ten times or more. The chain uses TRBV10-3 and TRBJ1-6; no clear D gene. CDR3 length: 14 residues. The germline V gene has CDR1 ENHRY and CDR2 SYGVKD. Trimming removed 2 bases at V and 6 bases at J, with 8 bases between. In DNA, the CDR3 is TGTGCCATCAGTGAGAACAGCCGTAATTCACCCCTCCACTTT. Amino acid sequence: CAISENSRNSPLHF.

The V and J genes are TRBV11-2 and TRBJ2-7; D assignment may be TRBD1 or TRBD2 (5 bases each). The CDR3 spans 16 residues. Trimming cost V 5 bases and J 2 bases, with 19 bases left between them. CDR1 SGHAT and CDR2 FQNNGV come from the germline V gene. DNA of the CDR3: TGTGCCAGCAGCCCCCTCCGGGACGGCAGACCCTACGAGCAGTACTTC. Protein: CASSPLRDGRPYEQYF.

The genes are TRBV15 and TRBJ2-6; the D gene is possibly TRBD2 (5 bases). V was trimmed by 4 bases and J by 0 bases, leaving 13 bases between them. The CDR3 loop spans 17 amino acids. Germline V gives CDR1 LNHNV, CDR2 YYDKDF (reference sequence). The CDR3 DNA follows: TGTGCCACCAGCAAGGAGGTGGGGTACTCTGGGGCCAACGTCCTGACTTTC. This sequence encodes CATSKEVGYSGANVLTF.

The chain employs TRBV4-1 and TRBJ2-7; D gene unclear. The CDR3 consists of 16 residues. CDR1 MGHRA and CDR2 YSYEKL come from the germline V gene. The V and J ends lost 4 bases and 4 bases respectively, with 20 bases between them. The CDR3 spells CASSPDLVQTRYEQYF. CDR3 coding DNA: TGCGCCAGCAGCCCTGATTTAGTCCAAACTCGATACGAGCAGTACTTC.

V usage is TRBV12-3 or TRBV12-4 and J usage is TRBJ2-7; D is unclear. V was shortened by 1 base and J by 9 bases, with 19 bases between the two germline ends. This CDR3 is 15 amino acids long. DNA of the CDR3: TGTGCCAGCAGTTTAGATGCTAGTTCCCGCACGAGGCAGTACTTC. Amino acids: CASSLDASSRTRQYF.

The rearrangement joins TRBV24-1 to TRBJ2-5; D is undetermined. The V end lost 3 bases, the J end lost 1 base, and 8 bases lay between the germline ends. CDR1 and CDR2 from the germline V gene are KGHDR and SFDVKD. The length of the CDR3 is 14 residues. The CDR3 is CATSDRAVQETQYF. The CDR3 DNA is TGTGCCACCAGTGATCGGGCAGTCCAAGAGACCCAGTACTTC.

This clonotype was picked up many times. V and J are TRBV20-1 and TRBJ2-5; 8 nucleotides agree with TRBD2. The CDR3 has 15 amino acids. J lost 4 bases, V lost 6 bases, and 13 bases had no gene match. Germline V gene lookup returns CDR1 DFQATT and CDR2 SNEGSKA (reference sequence). CDR3 coding DNA: TGCAGTGCGAGCGGCTGGACTAGCTTAAGAGAGACCCAGTACTTC. Its translation: CSASGWTSLRETQYF.

The chain links TRBV12-3 or TRBV12-4 to TRBJ2-1, with 9 bases identical to TRBD1. The CDR3 loop spans 15 amino acids. Trimming took 6 bases from V and 2 from J; bases not matched to a gene: 5. In DNA form, the CDR3 reads TGTGCCAGCAGGGGGACAGGGAACCCCTACAATGAGCAGTTCTTC. It translates to CASRGTGNPYNEQFF.

This clonotype was seen only a few times. The CDR3 DNA follows: TGCAGTGCGCGCCTGTCGTCAGACTCATATGGCTACACCTTC. This sequence encodes CSARLSSDSYGYTF. The chain carries TRBV20-1 and TRBJ1-2; D remains unclear. Germline V gene data show CDR1 as DFQATT and CDR2 as SNEGSKA (reference sequence). Trimming stripped 6 bases from V and 5 bases from J, with 19 bases between. The CDR3 consists of 14 residues.

The chain uses TRBV28 and TRBJ2-7, with D uncertain. Germline values: CDR1 MDHEN, CDR2 SYDVKM. The CDR3 loop spans 16 amino acids. The germline V and J ends were trimmed by 2 bases and 3 bases, with 17 bases remaining between them. CDR3 in amino acids: CASSLAPRQPGYEQYF. CDR3 nucleotides: TGTGCCAGCAGTTTAGCCCCCCGGCAGCCTGGCTACGAGCAGTACTTC.

The chain has TRBV7-2 and TRBJ2-5; D gene unclear. Trimming removed 2 bases at V and 1 base at J, with 5 bases between. The CDR3 spans 13 residues. Germline V gene data show CDR1 as SGHTA and CDR2 as FQGNSA. DNA for the CDR3: TGTGCCAGCAGCTTATCTATCCAAGAGACCCAGTACTTC. This sequence encodes CASSLSIQETQYF.

In this sample, this clonotype turned up a few times. The J gene is TRBJ2-2, the V gene TRBV5-1; no firm D call. CDR3 length equals 15 residues. V was cut by 1 base and J by 5 bases, with 12 bases left in between. Germline assignment: CDR1 SGHRS and CDR2 YFSETQ. DNA for the CDR3: TGCGCCAGCAGCTTGCCGACACGAACAACCGGGGAGCTGTTTTTT. Translated, it gives CASSLPTRTTGELFF.

The chain has TRBV28 and TRBJ2-2; D uncertain. V was cut by 7 bases and J by 2 bases, with 17 bases left in between. The germline gives CDR1 MDHEN, CDR2 SYDVKM. CDR3 length equals 16 residues. The CDR3 nucleotides are TGTGCCAGCACCCCACCCCCCCACAGCAACACCGGGGAGCTGTTTTTT. Its translation: CASTPPPHSNTGELFF.

This clonotype occurred a few times. This sequence joins TRBV7-9 and TRBJ1-2, with TRBD1 matching over 10 bases. Germline V CDR1 and CDR2: SEHNR, FQNEAQ (reference sequence). The CDR3 consists of 15 residues. V shed 1 base, J shed 3 bases, and the junction held 2 bases outside the gene matches. CDR3 sequence (DNA): TGTGCCAGCAGCTTAGTAGGACAGGGGGACTATGGCTACACCTTC. This gives the protein CASSLVGQGDYGYTF.

The rearrangement uses TRBV6-2 or TRBV6-3 and TRBJ2-7, with 12 bases aligning to TRBD2. The germline V gene encodes CDR1 MNHEY and CDR2 SVGEGT. With V trimmed by 4 bases and J by 3 bases, 4 bases remained unmatched. This CDR3 spans 15 amino acids. Here the CDR3 DNA reads TGTGCCAGCAGTTCTAGCGGGAGGGCAGTCTACGAGCAGTACTTC. The encoded protein is CASSSSGRAVYEQYF.

In this sample, this clonotype turned up once. V is TRBV20-1 and J is TRBJ1-2; D uncertain. Germline CDR1 DFQATT, CDR2 SNEGSKA (reference sequence). Trimming removed 5 bases from V and 0 bases from J, with 13 bases in between. The CDR3 contains 14 residues. In DNA, the CDR3 is TGCAGTGCTTCTTCGGCCGCTACTAACTATGGCTACACCTTC. Amino acids: CSASSAATNYGYTF.

This clonotype appeared a few times. This chain connects TRBV20-1 to TRBJ2-5; 13 bases align to TRBD2. The germline gives CDR1 DFQATT, CDR2 SNEGSKA (reference sequence). V was clipped by 3 bases and J by 4 bases; unmatched bases: 8. The CDR3 totals 16 residues. DNA of the CDR3: TGCAGTGCTAGTAGGCGACTAGCGGGAGGACGAGAGACCCAGTACTTC. It is translated as CSASRRLAGGRETQYF.

V usage is TRBV6-2 or TRBV6-3 and J usage is TRBJ2-7; 7 bases are shared with TRBD1. CDR1 and CDR2 (germline): MNHEY, SVGEGT. After removal of 5 bases from V and 0 bases from J, the junction contained 25 bases not matched to a gene. CDR3 length: 21 amino acids. The CDR3 here is CASSPTPRAAGGPLFSYEQYF. CDR3 sequence (DNA): TGTGCCAGCAGTCCAACCCCCCGGGCGGCAGGGGGACCCCTTTTCTCCTACGAGCAGTACTTC.

This clonotype was recorded only once. The V call is TRBV20-1, the J call TRBJ2-5; 10 bases match TRBD2. The J segment lost 5 bases and the V segment lost 3 bases, leaving 6 bases of the junction unmatched. Germline CDR1 DFQATT, CDR2 SNEGSKA (reference sequence). The CDR3 totals 14 residues. CDR3 region: CSARWKAGGETQYF. As DNA, the CDR3 is TGCAGTGCTAGGTGGAAAGCGGGAGGGGAGACCCAGTACTTC.

This clonotype was observed at least ten times. This rearrangement joins TRBV6-2 or TRBV6-3 to TRBJ2-2; D ambiguous. This CDR3 contains 13 residues. Germline CDR1 is MNHEY and CDR2 is SVGEGT. The ends were cut back, 2 bases at V and 4 bases at J, with 5 bases in the middle. CDR3 amino acids: CASSYGPTGELFF. In nucleotides, the CDR3 is TGTGCCAGCAGTTACGGACCCACCGGGGAGCTGTTTTTT.

This sequence joins TRBV18 and TRBJ2-3; TRBD1 agrees at 7 bases. Per the germline V gene, CDR1 is KGHSH and CDR2 is LQKENI. The CDR3 covers 14 residues. V was clipped by 3 bases and J by 4 bases; unmatched bases: 4. The CDR3 nucleotides read TGTGCCAGCTCACCGGTAGGGGGCCCAGATACGCAGTATTTT. Its translation: CASSPVGGPDTQYF.

The chain joins TRBV5-1 to TRBJ1-1; D ambiguous. The CDR3 loop spans 13 amino acids. V shed 4 bases and J shed 8 bases, with 15 bases lying between them. The germline V gene has CDR1 SGHRS and CDR2 YFSETQ. Here the CDR3 reads CASSLGEGNEAFF. The DNA of the CDR3 is TGCGCCAGCAGCCTCGGCGAAGGGAACGAAGCTTTCTTT.

This clonotype was recorded a few times. The chain couples TRBV7-9 to TRBJ2-6; TRBD1 agrees at 7 bases. The V and J ends lost 2 bases and 2 bases, in that order; junction bases with no gene match: 3. The CDR3 is made up of 16 amino acids. Germline CDR1 is SEHNR and CDR2 is FQNEAQ (reference sequence). The CDR3, as DNA: TGTGCCAGCAGCTTAACTACAGGGGCTGGGGCCAACGTCCTGACTTTC. This translates into CASSLTTGAGANVLTF.

This clonotype appeared many times. CDR3 sequence (DNA): TGTGCCAGCAGCCCCCCCGGGACCCACACCGGGGAGCTGTTTTTT. Its protein is CASSPPGTHTGELFF. J is TRBJ2-2 and V is TRBV7-9; TRBD1 or TRBD2 may be the D gene (5 bases each). CDR1 SEHNR and CDR2 FQNEAQ come from the germline V gene (reference sequence). Deletions cut 5 bases from V and 3 bases from J, with 13 bases between. The CDR3 length is 15 residues.

This clonotype was detected a few times. This chain joins TRBV20-1 and TRBJ2-7, with 12 bases lining up with TRBD2. The CDR3 has 16 amino acids. Germline lookup yields CDR1 DFQATT and CDR2 SNEGSKA (reference sequence). The J segment lost 5 bases and the V segment lost 0 bases, leaving 8 bases of the junction unmatched. Here the CDR3 reads CSARDPILAGGNEQYF. Here the CDR3 DNA reads TGCAGTGCTAGAGACCCAATACTAGCGGGAGGCAACGAGCAGTACTTC.

V and J are TRBV7-2 and TRBJ2-1, with D possibly being TRBD2 (5 bases). CDR1 is SGHTA and CDR2 is FQGNSA in the germline V gene. V was cut by 3 bases and J by 5 bases, with 11 bases left in between. The CDR3 contains 14 residues. The CDR3, as DNA: TGTGCCAGCAGCTTTCGGGATCCGAACAATGAGCAGTTCTTC. Protein sequence: CASSFRDPNNEQFF.

The chain has TRBV7-8 and TRBJ2-2, with D perhaps TRBD1 (5 bases). V was trimmed by 5 bases and J by 6 bases, leaving 22 bases between them. This CDR3 is 17 amino acids long. Looked up from germline, CDR1 is SGHVS and CDR2 is FQNEAQ. CDR3 sequence (DNA): TGTGCCAGCAGCCCATTAGTCACAGGAATCCTGGCCGGGGAGCTGTTTTTT. Its translation: CASSPLVTGILAGELFF.